This T cell receptor (beta chain) was captured by sequencing in a study of T-cell memory formation after mild COVID-19. In the study overall: TCR clusters were largely donor specific. General study results and limits: While clones contracting from day 15 to 85 were balanced between CD4 and CD8, later expanders leaned CD4+. Pre-infection memory contained some responding clones, which suggested that cross-reactive memory had joined.

Employing constant-segment primers, 5'RACE generated TCR alpha and TCR beta cDNA libraries bearing sample barcodes and UMIs. TCRdb independently ran MiXCR on the 5' RACE reads; one entry per CDR3 protein. The sample records 470,000 or so distinct CDR3 sequences, about a sixth being singletons. In this sample, this clonotype turned up many times. Antigen unknown. CDR3 size: 15 residues. Per the germline V gene, CDR1 is KGHSH and CDR2 is LQKENI. Trimming removed 3 bases from V and 6 bases from J; junction bases left unmatched: 6. The clonotype comes from a man younger than 35 who had mild COVID-19 (a few samples of this study predate the infection). Cell type and time point are not known. The specimen was PBMCs or a T cell subset sorted from them (not recorded which). The chain joins TRBV18 to TRBJ2-1, with TRBD1 matching 9 bases. This CDR3 is CASSPLGQGTNEQFF. CDR3 DNA: TGTGCCAGCTCACCTCTAGGACAGGGGACCAATGAGCAGTTCTTC.